Presented here are 8 T cell receptor beta chains from one specimen sequenced in a study of early T cells in non-severe SARS-CoV-2 infection (dated by TCRdb to the early 2020s). The library was made by 5' RACE. Instrument on record: NextSeq 500. TCRdb reanalyzed the raw reads on its own, using fastp at Q25 for trimming and MiXCR for clone calling, and kept in-frame beta chains. Rows with one shared CDR3 protein collapse into an entry with the most common genes and DNA. A total of 60,000 to 70,000 distinct CDR3 sequences appear in this sample, approximately 6.1% of them only once. Clones ranked in the top ten supply about 3.6% of the sample. This specimen was whole blood, taken at baseline. The receptors come from an adult who was a healthcare worker with PCR-confirmed SARS-CoV-2 infection or an uninfected control (not recorded which).

A word on this clonotype: A much larger clone sits a single nucleotide away, making a read error possible. This likely comes from a read error, as the CDR3 has no conserved phenylalanine or tryptophan at its end. The genes are TRBV28 and TRBJ2-3; 8 bases are shared with TRBD2. Trimming removed 7 bases from V and 12 bases from J; junction bases left unmatched: 6. There are 11 residues in the CDR3. Per germline, CDR1 MDHEN and CDR2 SYDVKM. The CDR3 loop reads CASTLAGGQYS. DNA for the CDR3: TGTGCCAGCACGTTGGCGGGAGGACAGTATTCT.

V usage is TRBV5-5 and J usage is TRBJ2-2; tentatively, D is TRBD1 (6 bases). CDR3 size: 13 residues. Trimming pared 4 bases from V and 5 bases from J, leaving 9 bases between. The V gene's germline CDR1 is SGHKS and CDR2 YYEKEE (reference sequence). In nucleotides, the CDR3 is TGTGCCAGCAGCGAAACAGGGACCGGGGAGCTGTTTTTT. Amino acids: CASSETGTGELFF.

The chain employs TRBV10-3 and TRBJ1-5; 10 nucleotides align to TRBD1. The germline CDR1 and CDR2 sequences are ENHRY and SYGVKD. The CDR3 runs to 15 residues. Trimming at V came to 3 bases and at J to 5 bases, leaving 4 bases not matched to a gene. The CDR3 protein is CAISDSDRGYQPQHF. The CDR3 DNA is TGTGCCATCAGTGATTCGGACAGGGGGTATCAGCCCCAGCATTTT.

The rearrangement uses TRBV12-3 or TRBV12-4 and TRBJ2-7, with 11 positions matching TRBD1. The CDR3 is 14 amino acids. The J segment lost 3 bases and the V segment lost 6 bases, leaving 4 bases of the junction unmatched. The CDR3 here is CASSGTGGFYEQYF. CDR3 nucleotide sequence: TGTGCCAGCAGCGGGACAGGGGGATTCTACGAGCAGTACTTC.

This chain uses TRBV20-1 with TRBJ2-1; TRBD2 agrees at 8 bases. V was clipped by 0 bases and J by 2 bases; unmatched bases: 3. The germline V gene has CDR1 DFQATT and CDR2 SNEGSKA (reference sequence). The CDR3 contains 15 residues. As DNA, the CDR3 is TGCAGTGCTAGAGATGGGACTAGTCCCTACAATGAGCAGTTCTTC. Encoded protein: CSARDGTSPYNEQFF.

This chain connects TRBV28 to TRBJ2-7; 10 positions match TRBD2. Germline-derived CDR1 and CDR2 are MDHEN and SYDVKM. The J segment lost 2 bases and the V segment lost 5 bases, leaving 6 bases of the junction unmatched. This CDR3 has 15 amino acids. The CDR3 loop reads CASSELAGAAYEQYF. The DNA of the CDR3 is TGTGCCAGCAGTGAGCTAGCGGGAGCAGCCTACGAGCAGTACTTC.

This clonotype turned up a few times. This rearrangement joins TRBV5-1 to TRBJ2-7, with 8 bases identical to TRBD1. V was clipped by 0 bases and J by 2 bases; unmatched bases: 4. Germline assignment: CDR1 SGHRS and CDR2 YFSETQ. The CDR3 length is 15 residues. The CDR3 region has the DNA TGCGCCAGCAGCTTGGCCGGACAGGGAGCCTACGAGCAGTACTTC. Translated: CASSLAGQGAYEQYF.

This clonotype was detected many times. V is TRBV7-9 and J is TRBJ2-7, with D tentatively TRBD1 (6 bases). Trimming shortened V by 5 bases and J by 4 bases, and 15 bases separated the two germline ends. The CDR3 is 14 amino acids. Per the germline V gene, CDR1 is SEHNR and CDR2 is FQNEAQ (reference sequence). CDR3 residues: CASSLLDSVYEQYF. The CDR3 DNA reads as TGTGCCAGCAGCCTATTGGACAGCGTTTACGAGCAGTACTTC.